This is a list of T cell receptor beta chains from one sample in a study of blood T cell repertoires in COVID-19. Libraries were prepared by immunoSEQ multiplex PCR; TCRdb keeps only in-frame clonotypes and omits some of them. The sample gives under 200,000 clones, more than 65% of which show up once; about 5.3% is in the top ten. Material: PBMCs or T cells enriched from blood (not recorded which). These receptors were obtained from a middle-aged woman with acute COVID-19. The CDR3 runs from the conserved cysteine through the conserved F or W. A D gene is named only where the DNA matches it firmly. Size tells how often a clone was seen (once, few, many) or the class of an expanded clone, and some rows leave it out.

abundance: .
j_gene: TRBJ2-1
v_gene: TRBV24-1
d_gene: TRBD2
CDR3nt: TGTGCCACCGAAACGGGACTAGAGGCGTCTGAGCAGTTCTTC
CDR3aa: CATETGLEASEQFF

abundance: .
j_gene: TRBJ2-1
v_gene: TRBV5-1
d_gene: TRBD1
CDR3nt: TGCGCCAGCAGCTCCTCCGGGACAGGGGCCTACAATGAGCAGTTCTTC
CDR3aa: CASSSSGTGAYNEQFF

abundance: .
j_gene: TRBJ2-1
v_gene: TRBV7-8
d_gene: TRBD2
CDR3nt: TGTGCCAGCAGCTTAGGAGGACTAGCGGGAGCAGATGAGCAGTTCTTC
CDR3aa: CASSLGGLAGADEQFF

abundance: once
j_gene: TRBJ2-6
v_gene: TRBV5-1
d_gene: TRBD1
CDR3nt: TGCGCCAGCAGCACCCGGACAGGGCCGGGGTCTGGGGCCAACGTCCTGACTTTC
CDR3aa: CASSTRTGPGSGANVLTF

abundance: few
j_gene: TRBJ2-1
v_gene: TRBV27
d_gene: TRBD2
CDR3nt: TGTGCCAGCAATGTACTAGCGGGAGGGGTCAATGAGCAGTTCTTC
CDR3aa: CASNVLAGGVNEQFF

abundance: .
j_gene: TRBJ2-1
v_gene: TRBV7-2
d_gene: TRBD2
CDR3nt: TGTGCCAGCAGCCCTAGCGGGAGCGAGTTTAATGAGCAGTTCTTC
CDR3aa: CASSPSGSEFNEQFF

abundance: .
j_gene: TRBJ2-7
v_gene: TRBV2
d_gene: TRBD1
CDR3nt: TGTGCCAGCGGTAAAGGACAGGCCAGCTCCTACGAGCAGTACTTC
CDR3aa: CASGKGQASSYEQYF

abundance: .
j_gene: TRBJ2-7
v_gene: TRBV27
d_gene: .
CDR3nt: TGTGCCAGCAGACAAAGGGGTTCCTACGAGCAGTACTTC
CDR3aa: CASRQRGSYEQYF

abundance: few
j_gene: TRBJ1-6
v_gene: TRBV7-9
d_gene: TRBD1
CDR3nt: TGTGCCAGCAGCTTAGGACAGGGCCACTATAATTCACCCCTCCACTTT
CDR3aa: CASSLGQGHYNSPLHF

abundance: once
j_gene: TRBJ1-5
v_gene: TRBV6-1
d_gene: .
CDR3nt: TGTGCCAGCAGGGAAGGGACCCCCGGGAGGGGCTATAGCAATCAGCCCCAGCATTTT
CDR3aa: CASREGTPGRGYSNQPQHF

abundance: .
j_gene: TRBJ1-2
v_gene: TRBV5-6
d_gene: .
CDR3nt: TGTGCCAGCAGCCTTATTAAAGTACAGGGATGGACCCCAGATGGCTACACCTTC
CDR3aa: CASSLIKVQGWTPDGYTF

abundance: .
j_gene: TRBJ2-1
v_gene: TRBV5-4
d_gene: TRBD2
CDR3nt: TGTGCCAGCAGCTTCATTAGCGGGAGAGTCTACAATGAGCAGTTCTTC
CDR3aa: CASSFISGRVYNEQFF

abundance: few
j_gene: TRBJ1-2
v_gene: TRBV10-3
d_gene: TRBD1
CDR3nt: TGTGCCATCAGTGAACCCGGGACAGGGGCCGCCTATGGCTACACCTTC
CDR3aa: CAISEPGTGAAYGYTF

abundance: .
j_gene: TRBJ1-3
v_gene: TRBV7-6
d_gene: TRBD1
CDR3nt: TGTGCCAGCAGCTCACGGGACAGGGGGCTTGGAAACACCATATATTTT
CDR3aa: CASSSRDRGLGNTIYF

abundance: .
j_gene: TRBJ2-1
v_gene: TRBV6-5
d_gene: .
CDR3nt: TGTGCCAGCAGGGGGGCCGCCCGCGGTGAGCAGTTCTTC
CDR3aa: CASRGAARGEQFF

abundance: .
j_gene: TRBJ2-2
v_gene: TRBV10-3
d_gene: .
CDR3nt: TGTGCCATCAGTGAGCCCCCCGGTGATGGGAGAAAGGGCCGCACCGGGGAGCTGTTTTTT
CDR3aa: CAISEPPGDGRKGRTGELFF

abundance: .
j_gene: TRBJ1-1
v_gene: TRBV4-2
d_gene: .
CDR3nt: TGTGCCAGCAGCCAGGTCTTGGAGGTTGCACGGAAGGAAGCTTTCTTT
CDR3aa: CASSQVLEVARKEAFF

abundance: .
j_gene: TRBJ1-1
v_gene: TRBV2
d_gene: .
CDR3nt: TGTGCCAGCAGCATGACGGACAGTGGCACTGAAGCTTTCTTT
CDR3aa: CASSMTDSGTEAFF

abundance: .
j_gene: TRBJ1-2
v_gene: TRBV7-8
d_gene: .
CDR3nt: TGTGCCAGCAGCTACGCGGGCTACTCTAACTATGGCTACACCTTC
CDR3aa: CASSYAGYSNYGYTF

abundance: .
j_gene: TRBJ2-1
v_gene: TRBV7-6
d_gene: TRBD2
CDR3nt: TGTGCCAGCAGTAGTTTTCGGACTAGGAACTACAATGAGCAGTTCTTC
CDR3aa: CASSSFRTRNYNEQFF

abundance: few
j_gene: TRBJ2-1
v_gene: TRBV2
d_gene: .
CDR3nt: TGTGCCAGCAATGACCACGGTAGCTCCTACAATGAGCAGTTCTTC
CDR3aa: CASNDHGSSYNEQFF

abundance: .
j_gene: TRBJ1-3
v_gene: TRBV5-1
d_gene: .
CDR3nt: TGCGCCAGTAAGGGAGCGGGTGGAAACACCATATATTTT
CDR3aa: CASKGAGGNTIYF

abundance: few
j_gene: TRBJ2-7
v_gene: TRBV19
d_gene: .
CDR3nt: TGTGCCAGTAGTATTAGGGGAAGCGAGCAGTACTTC
CDR3aa: CASSIRGSEQYF

abundance: .
j_gene: TRBJ1-2
v_gene: TRBV2
d_gene: .
CDR3nt: TGTGCCGCTCCGGAACAGCTCAACTATGGCTACACCTTC
CDR3aa: CAAPEQLNYGYTF

abundance: .
j_gene: TRBJ2-2
v_gene: TRBV5-1
d_gene: TRBD2
CDR3nt: TGCGCCAGCAGGGGGACTAGCGGGAACACCGGGGAGCTGTTTTTT
CDR3aa: CASRGTSGNTGELFF

abundance: .
j_gene: TRBJ2-5
v_gene: TRBV11-2
d_gene: TRBD1
CDR3nt: TGTGCCAGCAGCTTGGCTGGACAGGGGGGGGGAGAGACCCAGTACTTC
CDR3aa: CASSLAGQGGGETQYF

abundance: .
j_gene: TRBJ2-1
v_gene: TRBV6-2/TRBV6-3
d_gene: .
CDR3nt: TGTGCCAGCAGTTACTACGCACTGAGCTCCTACAATGAGCAGTTCTTC
CDR3aa: CASSYYALSSYNEQFF

abundance: .
j_gene: TRBJ1-5
v_gene: TRBV2
d_gene: TRBD1
CDR3nt: TGTGCCAGCAGTAGGGGGACAGGGTCATATCAGCCCCAGCATTTT
CDR3aa: CASSRGTGSYQPQHF

abundance: .
j_gene: TRBJ1-1
v_gene: TRBV15
d_gene: .
CDR3nt: TGTGCCACCAGCAGAGGGGCGGGGGTGATGAACACTGAAGCTTTCTTT
CDR3aa: CATSRGAGVMNTEAFF

abundance: .
j_gene: TRBJ1-1
v_gene: TRBV4-1
d_gene: .
CDR3nt: TGCGCCAGCAGCCAAGATTGGAGGGGAGACACTGAAGCTTTCTTT
CDR3aa: CASSQDWRGDTEAFF

abundance: .
j_gene: TRBJ2-3
v_gene: TRBV4-2
d_gene: TRBD1
CDR3nt: TGTGCCAGCAGCCTCCGGGACAGATTCACAGATACGCAGTATTTT
CDR3aa: CASSLRDRFTDTQYF

abundance: .
j_gene: TRBJ2-2
v_gene: TRBV16
d_gene: .
CDR3nt: TGTGCCAGCAGCCAATTACTCCCCGGGGAGCTGTTTTTT
CDR3aa: CASSQLLPGELFF

abundance: .
j_gene: TRBJ2-3
v_gene: TRBV5-1
d_gene: .
CDR3nt: TGCGCCAGCAGCCCGCCAGACAGGGGAGGGACAGATACGCAGTATTTT
CDR3aa: CASSPPDRGGTDTQYF

abundance: .
j_gene: TRBJ2-5
v_gene: TRBV3-1/TRBV3-2
d_gene: TRBD2
CDR3nt: TGTGCCAGCACCTCTGGAAGGGCTAGCGGGAGTGGGGAGACCCAGTACTTC
CDR3aa: CASTSGRASGSGETQYF

abundance: few
j_gene: TRBJ1-2
v_gene: TRBV5-1
d_gene: TRBD1
CDR3nt: TGCGCCAGCAGCTTGGACAGGGGGCGATCGTATGGCTACACCTTC
CDR3aa: CASSLDRGRSYGYTF

abundance: .
j_gene: TRBJ1-6
v_gene: TRBV15
d_gene: .
CDR3nt: TGTGCCACCAGCTATTTTTACAGTGCTTCTAATTCACCCCTCCACTTT
CDR3aa: CATSYFYSASNSPLHF

abundance: .
j_gene: TRBJ2-1
v_gene: TRBV23-1
d_gene: .
CDR3nt: TGCGCCAGCAGTCAATCGGCGGGACTCCCCAATGAGCAGTTCTTC
CDR3aa: CASSQSAGLPNEQFF

abundance: few
j_gene: TRBJ1-2
v_gene: TRBV9
d_gene: .
CDR3nt: TGTGCCAGCAGCGGCGGGGGAGGGTGGTCTGGCTACACCTTC
CDR3aa: CASSGGGGWSGYTF

abundance: .
j_gene: TRBJ1-4
v_gene: TRBV5-1
d_gene: TRBD1
CDR3nt: TGCGCCAGCAGCTCGACAGGGTTTAATGAAAAACTGTTTTTT
CDR3aa: CASSSTGFNEKLFF

abundance: .
j_gene: TRBJ2-5
v_gene: TRBV30
d_gene: .
CDR3nt: TGTGCCTGGAGTGTACAGCCCCTCCAAGAGACCCAGTACTTC
CDR3aa: CAWSVQPLQETQYF

abundance: .
j_gene: TRBJ2-1
v_gene: TRBV29-1
d_gene: TRBD2
CDR3nt: TGCAGCGTCGGAGGGACTAGCGGGAGGGAACTATACAATGAGCAGTTCTTC
CDR3aa: CSVGGTSGRELYNEQFF

abundance: .
j_gene: TRBJ2-3
v_gene: TRBV5-4
d_gene: .
CDR3nt: TGTGCCAGCAGCCTCTTTGTAGGCGGTACAAGCTCAGATACGCAGTATTTT
CDR3aa: CASSLFVGGTSSDTQYF

abundance: .
j_gene: TRBJ1-1
v_gene: TRBV5-5
d_gene: TRBD1
CDR3nt: TGTGCCAGCAGCAGGGACAGCGGGGGTGCTTTCTTT
CDR3aa: CASSRDSGGAFF

abundance: .
j_gene: TRBJ1-1
v_gene: TRBV28
d_gene: .
CDR3nt: TGTGCCAGCAGTTTGCCAGAAAAGAACACTGAAGCTTTCTTT
CDR3aa: CASSLPEKNTEAFF

abundance: .
j_gene: TRBJ2-1
v_gene: TRBV7-8
d_gene: .
CDR3nt: TGTGCCAGCAGCTTAACAGACAGAATCTCCTACAATGAGCAGTTCTTC
CDR3aa: CASSLTDRISYNEQFF

abundance: .
j_gene: TRBJ1-4
v_gene: TRBV19
d_gene: TRBD1
CDR3nt: TGTGCCAGTACCTCAATATTACAGGGGTTTGCTACTAATGAAAAACTGTTTTTT
CDR3aa: CASTSILQGFATNEKLFF

abundance: .
j_gene: TRBJ2-5
v_gene: TRBV27
d_gene: TRBD2
CDR3nt: TGTGCCAGCAGTCCCCGGACTAGCGGAGGGGGGGAGACCCAGTACTTC
CDR3aa: CASSPRTSGGGETQYF

abundance: .
j_gene: TRBJ2-2
v_gene: TRBV5-1
d_gene: TRBD2
CDR3nt: TGCGCCAGCAGCTCTCTAGCGGGAGTGGGCACCGGGGAGCTGTTTTTT
CDR3aa: CASSSLAGVGTGELFF

abundance: .
j_gene: TRBJ2-3
v_gene: TRBV30
d_gene: .
CDR3nt: TGTGCCTGGACCAACGGACAGACAGCCACAGATACGCAGTATTTT
CDR3aa: CAWTNGQTATDTQYF

abundance: .
j_gene: TRBJ2-1
v_gene: TRBV7-7
d_gene: TRBD2
CDR3nt: TGTGCTAGCAGCTTACCTGGCTCCGGGACTAGCGGCCCCAGCTCCTACAATGAGCAGTTCTTC
CDR3aa: CASSLPGSGTSGPSSYNEQFF

abundance: .
j_gene: TRBJ2-7
v_gene: TRBV5-8
d_gene: .
CDR3nt: TGTGCCAGCAGCTTTTGGCGCGGCGCCCGCTACGAGCAGTACTTC
CDR3aa: CASSFWRGARYEQYF

abundance: once
j_gene: TRBJ1-1
v_gene: TRBV5-1
d_gene: TRBD1
CDR3nt: TGCGCCAGCAAATCAGGGGGCGGGAACACTGAAGCTTTCTTT
CDR3aa: CASKSGGGNTEAFF

abundance: .
j_gene: TRBJ2-3
v_gene: TRBV7-9
d_gene: TRBD2
CDR3nt: TGTGCCAGCAGACCCGGACTAGCGGGAGCAGTAGATACGCAGTATTTT
CDR3aa: CASRPGLAGAVDTQYF